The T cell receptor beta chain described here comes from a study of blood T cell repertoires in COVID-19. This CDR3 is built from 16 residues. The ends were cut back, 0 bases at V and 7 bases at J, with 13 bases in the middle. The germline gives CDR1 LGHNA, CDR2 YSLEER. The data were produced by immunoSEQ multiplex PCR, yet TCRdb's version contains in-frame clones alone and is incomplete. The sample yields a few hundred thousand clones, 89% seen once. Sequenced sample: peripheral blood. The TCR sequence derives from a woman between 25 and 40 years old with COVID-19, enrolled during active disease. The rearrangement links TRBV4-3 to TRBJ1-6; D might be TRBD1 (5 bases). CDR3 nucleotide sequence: TGCGCCAGCAGCCAAGATTCCCAGGGAAGGAATTCACCCCTCCACTTT. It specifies CASSQDSQGRNSPLHF.